The subject of this entry is one T cell receptor beta chain. Its antigen is still unknown. Naive CD8+ T cells displayed a CD45RO-CCR7+CD27+CD95- phenotype. TRB cDNA libraries were made by UMI-labeled 5' RACE. TCRdb reprocessed the 5' RACE reads, with one entry per CDR3 protein and no DNA. The ten top clones account for 0.5% to 0.55%, within a sample of tens of thousands of distinct CDR3 sequences. Germline CDR1 reads SQVTM; CDR2 reads ANQGSEA. CDR3 length equals 13 residues. This sample is drawn from a study of CXCR3-negative and CXCR3-positive naive CD8 T cells. Study-wide results and caveats: Against CXCR3-negative naive cells, CXCR3-positive naive cells showed more hydrophobic TRB CDR3s. Naive cells that were CXCR3-negative or CXCR3-positive used TRBV-TRBJ genes alike, while memory cells diverged. No difference in surface CD5 was seen between naive subsets, and TCR strength was inferred from TRB CDR3 properties. Relative to memory CD8+ cells, whose diversity was much lower, both naive subsets had comparably high diversity.

This clonotype originated in a human donor in good health. Some clones in this sample may be carry-over from other donors' samples. Sequencing was done on a sample of naive CXCR3+ CD8+ T cells from blood. Described subset: CD45RO-CCR7+CD27+CD95- naive CD8+ T cells expressing CXCR3 (TNR3+). The rearrangement links TRBV29-1 to TRBJ1-2; TCRdb proposes TRBD1, but this gene call is untestable without DNA. CDR3 amino acids: CSVRDVENYGYTF.